Listed below are T cell receptor beta chains from one sample, sequenced in a study of blood T cell repertoires in COVID-19. Some clones are missing from TCRdb's copy, which holds only in-frame ones; the method was immunoSEQ multiplex PCR. This sample has roughly 250,000 clones, with around 86% found just once. The sample was PBMCs or T cells enriched from blood (not recorded which). The source of these receptors is a middle-aged woman with acute COVID-19. Each CDR3 is given with its conserved first and last residue. A D gene is named only where the DNA matches it firmly. Size is omitted from some rows. Given values are once, few, many or a class for expanded clones.

abundance | j_gene | d_gene | v_gene | CDR3nt | CDR3aa
NA | TRBJ1-3 | TRBD1 | TRBV12-5 | TGTGCTAGTGGTTTGCCACAGGGGGGAGGAAACACCATATATTTT | CASGLPQGGGNTIYF
once | TRBJ2-1 | TRBD2 | TRBV20-1 | TGCAGTGCTAGTGGTCCCCCAGCGGGAGGGTTCCATGAGCAGTTCTTC | CSASGPPAGGFHEQFF
NA | TRBJ2-3 | NA | TRBV6-5 | TGTGCCAGCCGACGGGACTTGGGCACAGATACGCAGTATTTT | CASRRDLGTDTQYF
NA | TRBJ2-5 | NA | TRBV29-1 | TGCAGCGTACGACGGGGGAGGGAGACCCAGTACTTC | CSVRRGRETQYF
NA | TRBJ2-1 | NA | TRBV19 | TGTGCCAGTAGTCCCTACGCGGAAAGCTCCTACAATGAGCAGTTCTTC | CASSPYAESSYNEQFF
NA | TRBJ2-1 | NA | TRBV21-1 | TGTGCCAGCAGCTTTAAAAGATGGACTAGCGGGTACAATGAGCAGTTCTTC | CASSFKRWTSGYNEQFF
once | TRBJ1-5 | NA | TRBV19 | TGTGCCATTGAGGGGGGGGATAGCAATCAGCCCCAGCATTTT | CAIEGGDSNQPQHF
NA | TRBJ1-5 | NA | TRBV6-5 | TGTGCCAGCAGTAACTCCGGGATCAGCAATCAGCCCCAGCATTTT | CASSNSGISNQPQHF
NA | TRBJ1-1 | NA | TRBV15 | TGTGCCACCAGCAGAGATTTCAGGGGATTCACTGAAGCTTTCTTT | CATSRDFRGFTEAFF
NA | TRBJ2-7 | NA | TRBV6-5 | TGTGCCAGCAGCCTTCCTCGGCAGGGTATCGAGCAGTACTTC | CASSLPRQGIEQYF
NA | TRBJ2-3 | TRBD2 | TRBV18 | TGTGCCAGCTCACCACCAGCGGGAGGGCGAGATACGCAGTATTTT | CASSPPAGGRDTQYF
NA | TRBJ2-3 | NA | TRBV10-2 | TGCGCCAGCCGAGGGGGAGAGAGCACAGATACGCAGTATTTT | CASRGGESTDTQYF
once | TRBJ2-4 | TRBD2 | TRBV7-2 | TGTGCCAGCAGCTTTGATTCCGGGACTAGCGGAAACATTCAGTACTTC | CASSFDSGTSGNIQYF
NA | TRBJ2-3 | TRBD2 | TRBV5-4 | TGTGCCAGCAGCTTGGGGACTAGCGGCCGCACCAATACGCAGTATTTT | CASSLGTSGRTNTQYF
NA | TRBJ1-1 | NA | TRBV9 | TGTGCCAGCAGCCATGTAGAGGACACTGAAGCTTTCTTT | CASSHVEDTEAFF
NA | TRBJ2-7 | TRBD1 | TRBV20-1 | TGCAGTGCTAGTTTACCGCTCCCGACAGGGGCGGTCTACGAGCAGTACTTC | CSASLPLPTGAVYEQYF
NA | TRBJ2-1 | TRBD2 | TRBV10-1 | TGCGCCAGCAGTGAGTCACGGGCTAGCGGGATGTTTGAGCAGTTCTTC | CASSESRASGMFEQFF
NA | TRBJ2-1 | TRBD2 | TRBV7-9 | TGTGCCAGCAGCTTATTGTCTAGCGGGATAGTCAATGAGCAGTTCTTC | CASSLLSSGIVNEQFF